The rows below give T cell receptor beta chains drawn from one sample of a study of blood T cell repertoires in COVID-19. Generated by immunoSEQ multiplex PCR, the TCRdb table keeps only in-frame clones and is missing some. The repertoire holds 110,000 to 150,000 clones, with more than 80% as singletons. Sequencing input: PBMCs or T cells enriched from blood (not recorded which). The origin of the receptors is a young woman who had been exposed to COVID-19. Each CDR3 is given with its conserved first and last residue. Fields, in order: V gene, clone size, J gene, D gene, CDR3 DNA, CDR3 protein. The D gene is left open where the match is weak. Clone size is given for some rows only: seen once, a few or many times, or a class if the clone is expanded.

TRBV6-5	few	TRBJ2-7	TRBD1	TGTGCCAGCACGGACAGGGGCGAGCAGTACTTC	CASTDRGEQYF
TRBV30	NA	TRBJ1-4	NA	TGTGCCTGGAGTCCTTATGGAGGTTGGGGAGTCGCGGAAAAACTGTTTTTT	CAWSPYGGWGVAEKLFF
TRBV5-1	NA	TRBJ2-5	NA	TGCGCCAGCAGCTTGGTCACCCGGCTGAGGGAAGAGACCCAGTACTTC	CASSLVTRLREETQYF
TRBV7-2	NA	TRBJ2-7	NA	TGTGCCAGCAGCATCGGGACTGAACAGTACTTC	CASSIGTEQYF
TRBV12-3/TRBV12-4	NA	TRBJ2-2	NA	TGTGCCAGCACCCAATCGAACACCGGGGAGCTGTTTTTT	CASTQSNTGELFF
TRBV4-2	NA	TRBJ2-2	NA	TGTGCCAGCAGCCAAGGTTATCGTCATCCAGGCGACGGAAACACCGGGGAGCTGTTTTTT	CASSQGYRHPGDGNTGELFF
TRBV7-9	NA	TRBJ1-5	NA	TGTGCCAGCAGTTCTAGACCCGGGACAATCGATCAGCCCCAGCATTTT	CASSSRPGTIDQPQHF
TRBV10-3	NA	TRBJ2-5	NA	TGTGCCATCAGCCAGGGTGCAGAGACCCAGTACTTC	CAISQGAETQYF
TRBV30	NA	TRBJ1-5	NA	TGTGCCTGGAGGGGGGGTCAAAAACAGCCCCAGCATTTT	CAWRGGQKQPQHF
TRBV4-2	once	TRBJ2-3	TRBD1	TGTGCCAGCAGCCAAGAACGGGGACAGGGCACAGATACGCAGTATTTT	CASSQERGQGTDTQYF
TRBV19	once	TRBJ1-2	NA	TGTGCCAGTAGTATAGCCCCCCACAGGGTGGATAACTATGGCTACACCTTC	CASSIAPHRVDNYGYTF
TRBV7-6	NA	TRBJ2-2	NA	TGTGCCAGCAGCCGCTCGGGACATAGCACCGGGGAGCTGTTTTTT	CASSRSGHSTGELFF
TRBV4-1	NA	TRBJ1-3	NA	TGCGCCAGCAGCCAACCTGGACAGTTCTCTGGAAACACCATATATTTT	CASSQPGQFSGNTIYF
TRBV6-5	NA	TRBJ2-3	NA	TGTGCCAGCAGTTTGACTAGAGCAGATACGCAGTATTTT	CASSLTRADTQYF
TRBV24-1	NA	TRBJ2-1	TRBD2	TGTGCCACCAGTGCCCCCACTAGCGGGACCCTCAATGAGCAGTTCTTC	CATSAPTSGTLNEQFF
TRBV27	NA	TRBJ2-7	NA	TGTGCCAGCAGTTTAGACAAGGGGGAGGAGCAGTACTTC	CASSLDKGEEQYF
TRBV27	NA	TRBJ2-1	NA	TGTGCCAGCAGCAGGGGTTTTCCTTCCAATGAGCAGTTCTTC	CASSRGFPSNEQFF
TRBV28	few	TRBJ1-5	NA	TGTGCCAGCAGGACTCCCGGAAACGGCAATCAGCCCCAGCATTTT	CASRTPGNGNQPQHF
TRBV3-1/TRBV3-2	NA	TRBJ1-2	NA	TGTGCCAGCAGCCAAGTGGACAGCTATGGCTACACCTTC	CASSQVDSYGYTF
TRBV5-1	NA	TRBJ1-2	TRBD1	TGCGCCAGCAGCCCCGGACAGGGTAGCTTTGGCTACACCTTC	CASSPGQGSFGYTF
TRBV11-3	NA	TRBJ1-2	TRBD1	TGTGCCAGCAGCCCAGGACAGGATTATGGCTACACCTTC	CASSPGQDYGYTF
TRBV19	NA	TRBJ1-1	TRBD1	TGTGCCAGTAGTGGGGATGGACAGGGTTGGACAGCTTTCTTT	CASSGDGQGWTAFF
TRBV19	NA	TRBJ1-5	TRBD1	TGTGCCAGTAGTATGGGACAGGATGACAATCAGCCCCAGCATTTT	CASSMGQDDNQPQHF
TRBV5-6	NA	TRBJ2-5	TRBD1	TGTGCCAGCAGCTCAGGGGGCGGGGAGACCCAGTACTTC	CASSSGGGETQYF
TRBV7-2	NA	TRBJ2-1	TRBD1	TGTGCCAGCAGCAAGCACGGGACAGGGCTTTACAATGAGCAGTTCTTC	CASSKHGTGLYNEQFF
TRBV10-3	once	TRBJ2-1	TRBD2	TGTGCCATCAGTGAGACTAGCGGGAGGGACTACAATGAGCAGTTCTTC	CAISETSGRDYNEQFF
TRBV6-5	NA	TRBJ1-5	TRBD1	TGTGCCAGCAGCCCCGGGACAGGGGTAACTCAGCCCCAGCATTTT	CASSPGTGVTQPQHF
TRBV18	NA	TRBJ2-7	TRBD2	TGTGCCAGCTCACCCATGACAAGGACTAGCCAGAACGAGCAGTACTTC	CASSPMTRTSQNEQYF
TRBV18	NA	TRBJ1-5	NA	TGTGCCAGCTCACCAAATAATGGGAACGGGGAGCCCCAGCATTTT	CASSPNNGNGEPQHF
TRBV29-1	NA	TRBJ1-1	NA	TGCAGCGTTGCGGGGGTAAACGGTGCTTTCTTT	CSVAGVNGAFF